Shown below are 13 T cell receptor beta chains from a single sample sequenced in a study of cytomegalovirus exposure and HLA in healthy donors. PCR was performed using 60 Vbeta and 13 Jbeta primers. Libraries were prepared by immunoSEQ multiplex PCR; TCRdb keeps only in-frame clonotypes and omits some of them. The repertoire includes hundreds of thousands of clones, 70% to 85% of them detected once, and more than 0.5% sits in the top ten. Sample: PBMCs. The receptors were sampled from a woman aged 40 to 49 in good health and CMV-seronegative.

This sequence joins TRBV2 and TRBJ2-7; possible D gene TRBD1, 5 bases. V was pared by 3 bases and J by 9 bases, with 9 bases between. Germline V gene lookup returns CDR1 SNHLY and CDR2 FYNNEI. The CDR3 has 11 residues. The DNA for the CDR3 is TGTGCCAGCAGTGAGGACAACCTGCAGTACTTC. This sequence encodes CASSEDNLQYF.

J is TRBJ2-3 and V is TRBV27, with a weak D call TRBD2 (5 bases). Germline CDR1 MNHEY, CDR2 SMNVEV (reference sequence). This CDR3 has 13 amino acids. Trimming left V 7 bases short and J 1 base short, with 9 bases between. The CDR3 coding sequence is TGTGCCAGCACTTTGAGGGGCACAGATACGCAGTATTTT. As protein: CASTLRGTDTQYF.

The chain is built from TRBV4-2 and TRBJ1-1; possible D gene TRBD1, 6 bases. Germline CDR1 is LGHNA and CDR2 is YNFKEQ. CDR3 length: 17 amino acids. V lost 3 bases and J 2 bases, leaving 19 bases between the germline ends. The CDR3 loop is CASSHSLWGQANTEAFF. For the CDR3, the DNA is TGTGCCAGCAGCCATTCACTGTGGGGGCAGGCAAACACTGAAGCTTTCTTT.

This clone was seen only once. The chain has TRBV7-6 and TRBJ2-5; 7 nucleotides match TRBD2. Germline V gene sequence: CDR1 SGHVS, CDR2 FNYEAQ. The J segment lost 2 bases and the V segment lost 5 bases, leaving 8 bases of the junction unmatched. The CDR3 has 15 amino acids. CDR3 amino acids: CASSQRGNMQETQYF. CDR3 DNA sequence: TGTGCCAGCAGCCAGCGGGGAAACATGCAAGAGACCCAGTACTTC.

The chain employs TRBV28 and TRBJ1-5; perhaps TRBD1 as D (6 bases). Trimming cost V 3 bases and J 6 bases, with 9 bases left between them. CDR3 length: 13 amino acids. Germline V gene data show CDR1 as MDHEN and CDR2 as SYDVKM. The CDR3, as DNA: TGTGCCAGCAGTTTCAGGGGAAGTCAGCCCCAGCATTTT. Its protein is CASSFRGSQPQHF. The full variable domain, its missing parts supplied by reference TRBV28 and TRBJ1-5, is DVKVTQSSRYLVKRTGEKVFLECVQDMDHENMFWYRQDPGLGLRLIYFSYDVKMKEKGDIPEGYSVSREKKERFSLILESASTNQTSMYLCASSFRGSQPQHFGDGTRLSIL.

This chain links TRBV7-2 with TRBJ2-4; tentatively, D is TRBD2 (6 bases). Germline V gene data show CDR1 as SGHTA and CDR2 as FQGNSA. V lost 4 bases, J lost 6 bases, and 22 bases lay in between. The CDR3 consists of 17 residues. DNA for the CDR3: TGTGCCAGCAGCTCCTCGCGAGTAGCGGCCGGAGGAAACATTCAGTACTTC. Residues: CASSSSRVAAGGNIQYF.

This clone was recorded once. This rearrangement joins TRBV13 to TRBJ2-2; 7 positions match TRBD2. Germline V lookup: CDR1 PRHDT, CDR2 FYEKMQ (reference sequence). The CDR3 sequence is 13 residues long. V shed 5 bases, J shed 6 bases, and the junction held 3 bases outside the gene matches. The DNA of the CDR3 is TGTGCCAGCAGCGTGGCGGGGGCCGGGGAGCTGTTTTTT. Encoded protein: CASSVAGAGELFF.

This clone appeared once. This chain's CDR3 is CASSIDRGGYTF. The CDR3 nucleotides are TGTGCCAGTAGTATCGACAGGGGCGGCTACACCTTC. The chain employs TRBV19 and TRBJ1-2; 8 nucleotides align to TRBD1. Germline V gene data show CDR1 as LNHDA and CDR2 as SQIVND (reference sequence). Trimming cost V 3 bases and J 8 bases; bases outside gene matches: 2. The CDR3 sequence is 12 residues long.

To note about this clone: The same CDR3 can be traced to other DNA sequences in this sample. This chain connects TRBV9 to TRBJ2-1; 9 bases align to TRBD2. V gave up 0 bases and J gave up 4 bases; unmatched junction bases: 5. Looked up from germline, CDR1 is SGDLS and CDR2 is YYNGEE. The CDR3 has 16 residues. The CDR3 sequence is CASSVGGRGGYNEQFF. Written as DNA, the CDR3 is TGTGCCAGCAGCGTAGGCGGGAGGGGGGGGTACAATGAGCAGTTCTTC.

The chain employs TRBV7-2 and TRBJ1-3; D is ambiguous. This CDR3 has 15 residues. The V and J ends lost 3 bases and 0 bases respectively, with 9 bases between them. Germline V gives CDR1 SGHTA, CDR2 FQGNSA. The CDR3 region has the DNA TGTGCCAGCAGCTTGGCGGTCAGCTCTGGAAACACCATATATTTT. Translated, it gives CASSLAVSSGNTIYF.

This clone has only a few counts. V is TRBV11-1 and J is TRBJ2-7; tentatively, D is TRBD2 (5 bases). Germline loops: CDR1 SGHAT, CDR2 FQDESV (reference sequence). V lost 1 base to trimming and J lost 5 bases, with 9 bases between them. The CDR3 covers 13 residues. The CDR3 sequence is CASSLVRGDEQYF. The CDR3 coding sequence is TGTGCCAGCAGCTTAGTCCGGGGAGACGAGCAGTACTTC.

V and J are TRBV9 and TRBJ1-1; D is perhaps TRBD1 (6 bases). V shed 2 bases and J shed 1 base, with 9 bases lying between them. Germline CDR1 reads SGDLS; CDR2 reads YYNGEE. This CDR3 has 14 amino acids. CDR3 bases: TGTGCCAGCAGCGTGACAGGCTGGAACACTGAAGCTTTCTTT. This translates into CASSVTGWNTEAFF.

This chain connects TRBV9 to TRBJ1-4; no reliable D call. V was clipped by 2 bases and J by 10 bases, with 18 bases between them. CDR3 length equals 15 residues. Germline V gene sequence: CDR1 SGDLS, CDR2 YYNGEE. CDR3 region: CASSVTGEPLGKLFF. The CDR3 coding sequence is TGTGCCAGCAGCGTGACGGGAGAACCTCTGGGAAAACTGTTTTTT.